The 32 T cell receptor beta chains reported below all come from one sample, sequenced in a study of regulatory T cells in long-lasting Graves disease. Libraries of TCR beta came from iRepertoire HTBI primers plus Arm-PCR of CDR3 regions. TCRdb passed the multiplex PCR reads through MiXCR, listing each CDR3 protein once. The sample shows approximately 230,000 distinct CDR3 sequences, roughly 18% of them seen only once. Stated time point: newly diagnosed GD, antithyroid drugs for less than 3 months. PBMC-extracted RNA yielded the TCR library. Sample: peripheral blood mononuclear cells (PBMCs), taken at new diagnosis, from a patient treated with antithyroid drugs. These receptors came from a female donor with Graves disease.

This clonotype has a count of ten or more. The chain links TRBV12-3 or TRBV12-4 to TRBJ1-2; a weak D match, TRBD1 (6 bases). CDR3 length equals 13 residues. V was cut by 6 bases and J by 12 bases, with 20 bases left in between. The CDR3 loop is CASSMPPGGADTF. In DNA form, the CDR3 reads TGTGCCAGCAGCATGCCCCCCGGGGGCGCGGACACCTTC.

This clonotype appeared many times. The gene calls are TRBV19 and TRBJ2-1; D call uncertain. V was shortened by 3 bases and J by 0 bases, with 9 bases between the two germline ends. Germline values: CDR1 LNHDA, CDR2 SQIVND (reference sequence). This CDR3 has 15 amino acids. CDR3 bases: TGTGCCAGTAGTATGGGTTTTAGCTCCTACAATGAGCAGTTCTTC. Translation gives CASSMGFSSYNEQFF.

A note on this clonotype: This may be a read error, as it is one base from a much larger clone. The chain has TRBV27 and TRBJ2-5, with D perhaps matching TRBD2 (7 bases). Germline CDR1 MNHEY, CDR2 SMNVEV (reference sequence). The CDR3 sequence is 14 residues long. V was clipped by 5 bases and J by 9 bases, with 19 bases between them. The CDR3 DNA reads as TGTGCCAGCAGTCCAAACAGGGATCGGGAGGCCCAGTACTTC. This translates into CASSPNRDREAQYF.

In its sample, this clonotype was seen many times. The V call is TRBV5-1, the J call TRBJ2-3; D may correspond to TRBD1 or TRBD2 (5 bases each). V shed 0 bases and J shed 4 bases, with 9 bases lying between them. Germline CDR1 SGHRS, CDR2 YFSETQ. The CDR3 runs to 14 residues. The DNA of the CDR3 is TGCGCCAGCAGCTTGGGAGGGGACCCAGATACGCAGTATTTT. It encodes CASSLGGDPDTQYF.

This clonotype was observed at least ten times. The chain couples TRBV11-2 to TRBJ2-1; 7 bases are a match to TRBD2. Germline V gene sequence: CDR1 SGHAT, CDR2 FQNNGV. The CDR3 has 14 residues. The V gene end was trimmed by 1 base and the J gene end by 5 bases; junction bases not matched to a gene: 2. In DNA form, the CDR3 reads TGTGCCAGCAGCTTAGGAGGGAGGGACAATGAGCAGTTCTTC. This encodes CASSLGGRDNEQFF.

V and J are TRBV27 and TRBJ2-3; 13 bases line up with TRBD2. The CDR3 consists of 18 residues. Germline V gene data show CDR1 as MNHEY and CDR2 as SMNVEV (reference sequence). The ends lost 5 bases at V and 5 bases at J; junction bases unmatched: 13. As DNA, the CDR3 is TGTGCCAGCAGTAGCTTATTGGGACTAGCGGGATATGGAGATACGCAGTATTTT. This sequence encodes CASSSLLGLAGYGDTQYF.

This clonotype occurred many times. The chain combines TRBV3-1 with TRBJ1-2, with 8 bases that match TRBD1. V shed 0 bases, J shed 3 bases, and the junction held 6 bases outside the gene matches. This CDR3 has 16 residues. Per the germline V gene, CDR1 is LGHDT and CDR2 is YNNKEL (reference sequence). CDR3 amino acids: CASSQDWTGMDYGYTF. The CDR3 nucleotides are TGTGCCAGCAGCCAAGATTGGACAGGGATGGACTATGGCTACACCTTC. The full variable domain, its missing parts supplied by reference TRBV3-1 and TRBJ1-2, is DTAVSQTPKYLVTQMGNDKSIKCEQNLGHDTMYWYKQDSKKFLKIMFSYNNKELIINETVPNRFSPKSPDKAHLNLHINSLELGDSAVYFCASSQDWTGMDYGYTFGSGTRLTVV.

CDR3 sequence reads: CASSLVAEQETQYF. The CDR3 DNA follows: TGTGCCAGCAGCTTGGTGGCTGAACAAGAGACCCAGTACTTC. The rearrangement links TRBV5-4 to TRBJ2-5; D is undetermined. The CDR3 loop spans 14 amino acids. Germline V lookup: CDR1 SGHNT, CDR2 YYREEE (reference sequence). Trimming took 0 bases from V and 2 from J, leaving 8 bases between them.

This clonotype was seen many times. V and J are TRBV7-9 and TRBJ1-1; D uncertain. The length of the CDR3 is 13 residues. Germline lookup yields CDR1 SEHNR and CDR2 FQNEAQ (reference sequence). Trimming removed 6 bases from V and 11 bases from J, with 19 bases in between. The CDR3 reads CASRASEGRTAFF. The CDR3 nucleotides read TGTGCCAGCAGAGCTTCGGAGGGCAGGACGGCTTTCTTT.

A single count supports this clonotype. The chain joins TRBV5-8 to TRBJ1-2; weak D call: TRBD1 (5 bases). The germline V gene has CDR1 SGHTS and CDR2 YDEGEE. The length of the CDR3 is 14 residues. V was shortened by 0 bases and J by 5 bases, with 11 bases between the two germline ends. The CDR3 coding sequence is TGTGCCAGCAGCTTGGCCGGGACCGAGTATGGCTACACCTTC. Translation: CASSLAGTEYGYTF.

The sample holds many counts of this clonotype. The chain couples TRBV3-1 to TRBJ1-1; no clear D gene. With 1 base removed from V and 7 bases from J, the gap between germline ends came to 7 bases. There are 12 residues in the CDR3. The germline CDR1 and CDR2 sequences are LGHDT and YNNKEL (reference sequence). This chain's CDR3 is CASSQVTGEAFF. The CDR3 DNA reads TGTGCCAGCAGCCAAGTAACGGGTGAAGCTTTCTTT.

This sequence joins TRBV28 and TRBJ1-5; no clear D gene. CDR3 length: 13 residues. Trimming removed 6 bases from V and 6 bases from J, with 12 bases in between. CDR1 is MDHEN, CDR2 SYDVKM, per germline. DNA for the CDR3: TGTGCCAGCAGCCTCCGAGGGTTTCAGCCCCAGCATTTT. It translates to CASSLRGFQPQHF.

This clonotype was seen at least ten times. This sequence joins TRBV30 and TRBJ1-6; D perhaps matches TRBD1 (5 bases). The CDR3 runs 11 residues. Germline V gene sequence: CDR1 GTSNPN, CDR2 SVGIG (reference sequence). V was shortened by 7 bases and J by 7 bases, with 8 bases between the two germline ends. The CDR3 DNA sequence: TGTGCCTCAGGGTTGAATTCACCCCTCCACTTT. Amino acids: CASGLNSPLHF.

Many counts were recorded for this clonotype. The chain is built from TRBV27 and TRBJ2-5; possible D gene TRBD1, 5 bases. The ends were cut back, 1 base at V and 2 bases at J, with 11 bases in the middle. Germline lookup yields CDR1 MNHEY and CDR2 SMNVEV (reference sequence). This CDR3 has 15 amino acids. The CDR3 sequence: CASSLLGTGQETQYF. The CDR3 bases are TGTGCCAGCAGTTTATTAGGTACAGGTCAAGAGACCCAGTACTTC.

This clonotype was seen repeatedly, ten times or more. The CDR3 loop reads CASRKDLNTEAFF. The CDR3, as DNA: TGTGCCAGCAGAAAAGATCTGAACACTGAAGCTTTCTTT. The chain carries TRBV2 and TRBJ1-1; D uncertain. Trimming pared 6 bases from V and 0 bases from J, leaving 8 bases between. CDR1 SNHLY and CDR2 FYNNEI come from the germline V gene. The CDR3 contains 13 residues.

In its sample, this clonotype was seen many times. This chain links TRBV6-5 with TRBJ2-1; tentatively, D is TRBD2 (5 bases). This CDR3 comprises 12 residues. V dropped 4 bases and J dropped 9 bases, with 10 bases sitting between them. Germline-derived CDR1 and CDR2 are MNHEY and SVGAGI. CDR3 coding DNA: TGTGCCAGCAGTTGGATCGCGGGTGAGCAGTTCTTC. Encoded protein: CASSWIAGEQFF.

The chain joins TRBV6-1 to TRBJ2-1; D gene unclear. This CDR3 has 13 amino acids. The germline CDR1 and CDR2 sequences are MNHNS and SASEGT. The V end was cut by 6 bases, the J end by 7 bases, with 13 bases between. The CDR3 reads CASSRSEVNEQFF. In DNA, the CDR3 is TGTGCCAGCAGCAGGAGTGAAGTGAATGAGCAGTTCTTC.

The table lists this clonotype with a count of one. Since a far larger clone is one base different, this is likely a read error. This chain connects TRBV7-2 to TRBJ1-5, with a weak D call TRBD1 (5 bases). Trimming removed 5 bases at V and 5 bases at J, with 10 bases between. The germline CDR1 and CDR2 sequences are SGHTA and FQGNSA. This CDR3 has 13 residues. CDR3 region: CASSTDIYQPQHF. The CDR3 DNA follows: TGTGCCAGCAGCACGGACATATATCAGCCCCAGCATTTT.

As regards this clonotype: A far larger clone differs by one base, so this is likely a read error. The chain combines TRBV20-1 with TRBJ2-1, with D possibly being TRBD2 (6 bases). This CDR3 is 11 amino acids long. CDR1 is DFQATT and CDR2 is SNEGSKA in the germline V gene (reference sequence). CDR3 nucleotides: TGCAGTGCTCGATGGAGGGATACGCAGTGTTTT. Its protein is CSARWRDTQCF.

Comment on this clonotype: A single base separates this from a much larger clone, so it may be a read error. This chain joins TRBV7-2 and TRBJ1-6, with 9 bases fitting TRBD1. Germline-derived CDR1 and CDR2 are SGHTA and FQGNSA. This CDR3 has 14 residues. CDR3 coding DNA: TGTGCCAGCAGCTTTGACAGGGGGGGTTCATCCCTCCACTTT. Translated: CASSFDRGGSSLHF.

This chain uses TRBV20-1 with TRBJ2-5; D remains unclear. This CDR3 has 13 residues. V lost 3 bases and J lost 5, with 13 bases in between. Germline V CDR1 and CDR2: DFQATT, SNEGSKA (reference sequence). CDR3 sequence: CSASRLPRETQYF. CDR3 DNA sequence: TGCAGTGCTAGTAGACTCCCCCGGGAGACCCAGTACTTC.

The chain carries TRBV25-1 and TRBJ1-2; tentatively, D is TRBD1 (6 bases). Trimming removed 0 bases at V and 2 bases at J, with 10 bases between. The CDR3 is 15 residues long. Germline CDR1 reads MGHDK; CDR2 reads SYGVNS. CDR3 region: CASSEYRTGNYGYTF. The CDR3 nucleotides are TGTGCCAGCAGTGAATATCGAACAGGGAACTATGGCTACACCTTC.

In this sample, this clonotype turned up many times. This sequence joins TRBV7-9 and TRBJ1-3, with a weak D call TRBD1 (6 bases). Germline assignment: CDR1 SEHNR and CDR2 FQNEAQ (reference sequence). Trimming took off 2 bases at V and 2 bases at J, with 22 bases between the two ends. The CDR3 runs to 19 residues. CDR3 in amino acids: CASSLTGTTIPTPGNTIYF. DNA of the CDR3: TGTGCCAGCAGCTTAACCGGGACAACCATTCCCACACCTGGAAACACCATATATTTT.

The chain joins TRBV2 to TRBJ2-5, with 10 bases lining up with TRBD2. The J call is doubtful: the DNA matches TRBJ2-1 better. Per the germline V gene, CDR1 is SNHLY and CDR2 is FYNNEI. The length of the CDR3 is 14 residues. The CDR3 reads CASSPAGGGDEQFF. The DNA for the CDR3 is TGTGCCAGCAGCCCAGCGGGGGGGGGAGATGAGCAGTTCTTC.

This clonotype has just a few counts. V and J are TRBV7-9 and TRBJ2-1, with D tentatively TRBD2 (5 bases). CDR1 is SEHNR, CDR2 FQNEAQ, per germline (reference sequence). The CDR3 spans 12 residues. The V and J ends lost 5 bases and 8 bases respectively, with 10 bases between them. CDR3 nucleotides: TGTGCCAGCAGCCCCGAGAGGGATGAGCAGTTCTTC. Its protein product is CASSPERDEQFF.

A few counts support this clonotype. A much larger clone sits a single nucleotide away, making a read error possible. The chain carries TRBV2 and TRBJ1-6; 8 bases fit TRBD1. The germline CDR1 and CDR2 sequences are SNHLY and FYNNEI. The CDR3 consists of 13 residues. The CDR3 DNA is TGTGCCGGCAGCGTGGACAGGGATTCACCCCTCCACTTT. Translating gives CAGSVDRDSPLHF.

In this sample, this clonotype turned up many times. The chain carries TRBV7-2 and TRBJ2-7; D remains ambiguous. The V gene lost 2 bases and the J gene lost 0 bases, with 2 bases spanning the gap. The CDR3 runs to 12 residues. The germline gives CDR1 SGHTA, CDR2 FQGNSA. The DNA for the CDR3 is TGTGCCAGCAGCTTAAACTCCTACGAGCAGTACTTC. Translated, it gives CASSLNSYEQYF.

This clonotype showed up many times. The genes are TRBV5-4 and TRBJ2-7; D tentatively reads TRBD1 or TRBD2 (5 bases each). This CDR3 has 15 amino acids. In germline, CDR1 is SGHNT, CDR2 YYREEE (reference sequence). V was trimmed by 3 bases and J by 2 bases, leaving 15 bases between them. CDR3 nucleotides: TGTGCCAGCAGCTCCCCCGGGACGCAAGCCTACGAGCAGTACTTC. It encodes CASSSPGTQAYEQYF. Looking up the rest from reference TRBV5-4 and TRBJ2-7 gives the full variable domain: ETGVTQSPTHLIKTRGQQVTLRCSSQSGHNTVSWYQQALGQGPQFIFQYYREEENGRGNFPPRFSGLQFPNYSSELNVNALELDDSALYLCASSSPGTQAYEQYFGPGTRLTVT.

With regard to this clonotype: A far larger clone is one base from this, pointing to a likely read error. The gene calls are TRBV11-2 and TRBJ1-1; D unclear. CDR1 and CDR2 from the germline V gene are SGHAT and FQNNGV. CDR3 length: 13 amino acids. The CDR3: CAGSLLGRSEAFF. The CDR3 DNA reads as TGTGCCGGCAGCTTGCTCGGGAGGTCAGAAGCTTTCTTT. The full variable domain, its missing parts supplied by reference TRBV11-2 and TRBJ1-1, is EAGVAQSPRYKIIEKRQSVAFWCNPISGHATLYWYQQILGQGPKLLIQFQNNGVVDDSQLPKDRFSAERLKGVDSTLKIQPAKLEDSAVYLCAGSLLGRSEAFFGQGTRLTVV.

This clonotype appeared many times. The chain is built from TRBV28 and TRBJ2-7; maybe TRBD1 (6 bases). Germline CDR1 and CDR2: MDHEN and SYDVKM. CDR3 length equals 11 residues. The V and J ends lost 5 bases and 12 bases respectively, with 14 bases between them. The DNA for the CDR3 is TGTGCCAGCAGTAGTGTGGGGGCTCCGTACTTC. It specifies CASSSVGAPYF. The full variable domain, its missing parts supplied by reference TRBV28 and TRBJ2-7, is DVKVTQSSRYLVKRTGEKVFLECVQDMDHENMFWYRQDPGLGLRLIYFSYDVKMKEKGDIPEGYSVSREKKERFSLILESASTNQTSMYLCASSSVGAPYFGPGTRLTVT.

Remarks on this clonotype: A far larger clone is off by one base, so a read error is likely. Since no conserved phenylalanine or tryptophan closes the CDR3, a read error is the likely cause. The chain links TRBV12-3 or TRBV12-4 to TRBJ2-3, with TRBD2 matching over 11 bases. CDR3 length: 15 amino acids. The ends lost 6 bases at V and 4 bases at J; junction bases unmatched: 6. The chain's CDR3 is CASSQTSGNSDTQYL. DNA for the CDR3: TGTGCCAGCAGCCAGACTAGCGGGAACTCAGATACGCAGTATCTT.

This clonotype was picked up many times. This chain links TRBV5-1 with TRBJ1-3; TRBD1 might be the D (5 bases). CDR1 and CDR2 from the germline V gene are SGHRS and YFSETQ. This CDR3 contains 14 residues. Trimming removed 6 bases at V and 0 bases at J, with 10 bases between. The CDR3 reads CASTSGSSGNTIYF. Written as DNA, the CDR3 is TGCGCCAGCACGTCAGGGTCCTCTGGAAACACCATATATTTT.